This T cell receptor beta chain was found in a study of cytomegalovirus exposure and HLA in healthy donors (dated by TCRdb to 2016 to 2017). Regarding the complete study: A later analysis indicated that the 110 or so validation repertoires were generated on the platform also employed for the 700 or so repertoires of the first cohort. The study aimed to test whether cataloging public T cell receptors could reveal signatures of past pathogen exposure. Along with the approximately 620-subject first cohort, a separate validation cohort of over a hundred different subjects was used. To predict cytomegalovirus infection status, the study combined high-throughput TCR immunosequencing, statistical association of individual TCRs with disease status, and machine learning.

As regards this clone: No cognate antigen has been identified for it. Within one base of it there is no much larger clone, and no base qualities were kept.

The library relied on the immunoSEQ multiplex PCR assay. In the source study's methods: A statistical classification framework was built to diagnose cytomegalovirus status from the catalog of TCR beta chain sequences. Here the immuneACCESS table is served through TCRdb, limited to in-frame sequences with V and J called. Missing clones are a known gap in these copies; in checked studies unresolved V genes cover under half, and the rest lacks a known reason. V, J and clone size reflect that table, while D and trimming were determined from the DNA. This sample lists roughly 52,000 clones; 88% were detected once. The top ten hold about 6.7% of the sample. Its CDR3 holds 13 amino acids, cysteine through phenylalanine. Solely the CDR3 DNA is kept, with 39 bases framed from the first base. Clipping removes 4 bases from V and 3 bases from J, with 2 as the unmatched junction base count. The germline V gene encodes CDR1 MDHEN and CDR2 SYDVKM.

Donors formed part of the validation cohort, which comprised over a hundred subjects and was distinct from the first cohort of under 750 subjects. Results the study describes overall, beyond this receptor: In vitro tests confirmed that a few of the cytomegalovirus-associated TCR beta chains recognize cytomegalovirus antigens. Of the cluster scores, approximately 94% were above 0 in a later analysis, which found that TCRs clustered in the first cohort also tended to co-occur in the 90 to 150 validation repertoires. All 120 or so repertoires were used to score co-occurrence in the validation cohort in a later analysis, because that analysis had no HLA typing for the cohort. While some public TCRs were present in many individuals, most TCR sequences turned up only very rarely across donors. A total of about 150 TCR beta chains were listed by the study as associated with cytomegalovirus. The classifier was reported to diagnose cytomegalovirus status with high specificity and sensitivity in both the original cohort and the validation cohort. The authors suggested that the approach could potentially be generalized to other disease states and immunological phenotypes.

The sequencing sample was made of PBMCs. This TCR was sampled from a woman aged 25-40 years in good health and CMV-seronegative. The chain joins TRBV28 to TRBJ1-2, and TRBD1 aligns with 7 junction nucleotides. CDR3 region: CASSYRGDYGYTF. The DNA reads as follows: TGTGCCAGCAGTTACAGGGGCGACTATGGCTACACCTTC.